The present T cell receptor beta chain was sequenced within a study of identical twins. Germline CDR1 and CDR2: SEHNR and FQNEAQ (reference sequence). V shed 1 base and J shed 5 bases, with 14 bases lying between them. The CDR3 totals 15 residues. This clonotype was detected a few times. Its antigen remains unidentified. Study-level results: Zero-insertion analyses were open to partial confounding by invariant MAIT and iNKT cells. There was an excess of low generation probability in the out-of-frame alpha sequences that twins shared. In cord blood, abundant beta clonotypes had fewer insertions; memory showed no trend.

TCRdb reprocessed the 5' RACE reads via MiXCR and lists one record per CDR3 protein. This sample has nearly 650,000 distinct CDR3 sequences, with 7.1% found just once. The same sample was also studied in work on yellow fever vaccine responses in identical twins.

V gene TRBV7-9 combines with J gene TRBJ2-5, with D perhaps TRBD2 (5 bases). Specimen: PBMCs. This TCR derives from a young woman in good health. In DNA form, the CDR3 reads TGTGCCAGCAGCTTAGGCAGCGGTCACTGGGAGACCCAGTACTTC. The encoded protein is CASSLGSGHWETQYF.